This is a list of T cell receptor beta chains from one sample in a study of blood T cell repertoires in COVID-19. TCRdb keeps only in-frame clones here, not all; method: immunoSEQ multiplex PCR. In the table there are some 260,000 clones, approximately 88% of which are singletons. Input material: peripheral blood. The receptors were sampled from a woman aged 70-85 years with COVID-19, enrolled during active disease. The CDR3 runs from the conserved cysteine through the conserved F or W. Each record gives: D gene, J gene, CDR3 length, clone size, V gene, CDR3 protein, CDR3 DNA. A D gene is named only where the DNA matches it firmly. Some rows mark clone size as missing; the rest say once, few, many or name a class of expanded clone.

d_gene: -
j_gene: TRBJ1-4
len: 14
abundance: -
v_gene: TRBV6-8
CDR3aa: CASSYVGVGEKLFF
CDR3nt: TGTGCCAGCAGTTACGTGGGAGTCGGGGAAAAACTGTTTTTT

d_gene: -
j_gene: TRBJ1-6
len: 15
abundance: -
v_gene: TRBV30
CDR3aa: CAWSVNRVGNSPLHF
CDR3nt: TGTGCCTGGAGTGTTAACAGGGTCGGGAATTCACCCCTCCACTTT

d_gene: -
j_gene: TRBJ2-1
len: 16
abundance: many
v_gene: TRBV20-1
CDR3aa: CSASPPNYYVGNEQFF
CDR3nt: TGCAGTGCTAGTCCCCCTAATTACTATGTCGGCAATGAGCAGTTCTTC

d_gene: -
j_gene: TRBJ2-2
len: 14
abundance: -
v_gene: TRBV5-6
CDR3aa: CASSFRGLGGELFF
CDR3nt: TGTGCCAGCAGCTTTAGGGGATTAGGCGGGGAGCTGTTTTTT

d_gene: -
j_gene: TRBJ2-2
len: 17
abundance: -
v_gene: TRBV7-3
CDR3aa: CASSLRVVDSYTGELFF
CDR3nt: TGTGCCAGCAGCTTAAGGGTCGTGGACTCCTACACCGGGGAGCTGTTTTTT

d_gene: -
j_gene: TRBJ1-5
len: 13
abundance: -
v_gene: TRBV2
CDR3aa: CASTDSPNQPQHF
CDR3nt: TGTGCCAGCACGGACAGCCCCAATCAGCCCCAGCATTTT

d_gene: -
j_gene: TRBJ1-1
len: 13
abundance: -
v_gene: TRBV12-3/TRBV12-4
CDR3aa: CASSSSVNTEAFF
CDR3nt: TGTGCCAGCAGTTCGTCAGTAAACACTGAAGCTTTCTTT

d_gene: -
j_gene: TRBJ1-2
len: 14
abundance: -
v_gene: TRBV24-1
CDR3aa: CATSVGGYGYGYTF
CDR3nt: TGTGCCACCAGTGTCGGGGGGTACGGCTATGGCTACACCTTC

d_gene: -
j_gene: TRBJ1-4
len: 16
abundance: few
v_gene: TRBV9
CDR3aa: CASSVGDTATNEKLFF
CDR3nt: TGTGCCAGCAGCGTAGGGGACACTGCAACTAATGAAAAACTGTTTTTT

d_gene: -
j_gene: TRBJ2-7
len: 14
abundance: -
v_gene: TRBV18
CDR3aa: CASSPRVNSYEQYF
CDR3nt: TGTGCCAGCTCACCCAGGGTAAACTCCTACGAGCAGTACTTC

d_gene: -
j_gene: TRBJ1-1
len: 14
abundance: -
v_gene: TRBV14
CDR3aa: CASSNKGMITEAFF
CDR3nt: TGTGCCAGCAGCAACAAGGGGATGATTACTGAAGCTTTCTTT

d_gene: -
j_gene: TRBJ1-2
len: 15
abundance: -
v_gene: TRBV10-3
CDR3aa: CAISIRQAAGLGYTF
CDR3nt: TGTGCCATCAGTATCCGCCAGGCCGCGGGGCTCGGCTACACCTTC

d_gene: TRBD2
j_gene: TRBJ2-3
len: 16
abundance: -
v_gene: TRBV4-1
CDR3aa: CASSLYSGSQGDTQYF
CDR3nt: TGCGCCAGCAGCCTCTATAGCGGGAGTCAGGGAGATACGCAGTATTTT

d_gene: TRBD1
j_gene: TRBJ2-7
len: 14
abundance: -
v_gene: TRBV29-1
CDR3aa: CSVGVRDRVYEQYF
CDR3nt: TGCAGCGTTGGTGTCCGGGACAGGGTCTACGAGCAGTACTTC

d_gene: TRBD2
j_gene: TRBJ2-1
len: 15
abundance: -
v_gene: TRBV10-3
CDR3aa: CAISELGGKDNEQFF
CDR3nt: TGTGCCATCAGTGAGTTGGGGGGGAAGGACAATGAGCAGTTCTTC

d_gene: TRBD2
j_gene: TRBJ2-7
len: 14
abundance: -
v_gene: TRBV9
CDR3aa: CASSVGAGAYEQYF
CDR3nt: TGTGCCAGCAGCGTAGGGGCGGGGGCCTACGAGCAGTACTTC

d_gene: -
j_gene: TRBJ2-7
len: 14
abundance: few
v_gene: TRBV5-1
CDR3aa: CASSFDSYSYEQYF
CDR3nt: TGCGCCAGCAGCTTTGACAGTTACTCCTACGAGCAGTACTTC

d_gene: -
j_gene: TRBJ1-1
len: 15
abundance: -
v_gene: TRBV3-1/TRBV3-2
CDR3aa: CASSQAGVGGTEAFF
CDR3nt: TGTGCCAGCAGCCAAGCGGGGGTCGGGGGAACTGAAGCTTTCTTT

d_gene: -
j_gene: TRBJ2-1
len: 16
abundance: -
v_gene: TRBV11-3
CDR3aa: CASSSRHRSSYNEQFF
CDR3nt: TGTGCCAGCAGCTCACGACACCGAAGCTCCTACAATGAGCAGTTCTTC

d_gene: -
j_gene: TRBJ2-3
len: 14
abundance: -
v_gene: TRBV27
CDR3aa: CASSFAGSTDTQYF
CDR3nt: TGTGCCAGCAGTTTTGCGGGAAGCACAGATACGCAGTATTTT

d_gene: -
j_gene: TRBJ1-1
len: 12
abundance: -
v_gene: TRBV30
CDR3aa: CAWSVQQIQAFF
CDR3nt: TGTGCCTGGAGTGTACAGCAGATCCAAGCTTTCTTT

d_gene: -
j_gene: TRBJ2-5
len: 11
abundance: -
v_gene: TRBV18
CDR3aa: CASSREETQYF
CDR3nt: TGTGCCAGCTCCCGAGAAGAGACCCAGTACTTC

d_gene: -
j_gene: TRBJ1-1
len: 14
abundance: once
v_gene: TRBV2
CDR3aa: CASPEQVGDTEAFF
CDR3nt: TGTGCCAGCCCCGAGCAGGTAGGGGACACTGAAGCTTTCTTT

d_gene: -
j_gene: TRBJ1-2
len: 16
abundance: -
v_gene: TRBV9
CDR3aa: CASSADRTTSLMRCTF
CDR3nt: TGTGCCAGCAGCGCAGACAGGACGACAAGCCTTATGAGGTGCACCTTC

d_gene: TRBD1
j_gene: TRBJ1-3
len: 14
abundance: -
v_gene: TRBV6-2/TRBV6-3
CDR3aa: CASSVNRGVNTIYF
CDR3nt: TGTGCCAGCAGCGTGAACAGGGGTGTGAACACCATATATTTT

d_gene: TRBD1
j_gene: TRBJ1-2
len: 13
abundance: -
v_gene: TRBV6-5
CDR3aa: CASRPGQNYGYTF
CDR3nt: TGTGCCAGCAGGCCGGGACAGAACTATGGCTACACCTTC

d_gene: TRBD1
j_gene: TRBJ1-6
len: 14
abundance: -
v_gene: TRBV28
CDR3aa: CASSLGQANSPLHF
CDR3nt: TGTGCCAGCAGCTTGGGACAGGCTAATTCACCCCTCCACTTT

d_gene: -
j_gene: TRBJ1-1
len: 13
abundance: -
v_gene: TRBV6-1
CDR3aa: CASSEVAGDEAFF
CDR3nt: TGTGCCAGCAGTGAGGTCGCGGGTGATGAAGCTTTCTTT

d_gene: TRBD1
j_gene: TRBJ2-7
len: 14
abundance: -
v_gene: TRBV27
CDR3aa: CASRRRTGEREQYF
CDR3nt: TGTGCCAGCCGCAGACGGACAGGGGAACGCGAGCAGTACTTC

d_gene: TRBD1
j_gene: TRBJ1-4
len: 13
abundance: -
v_gene: TRBV7-2
CDR3aa: CASSLRQGAKLFF
CDR3nt: TGTGCCAGCAGTTTAAGACAGGGGGCAAAACTGTTTTTT

d_gene: -
j_gene: TRBJ1-6
len: 15
abundance: -
v_gene: TRBV6-5
CDR3aa: CASSYEENYNSPLHF
CDR3nt: TGTGCCAGCAGTTACGAGGAGAACTATAATTCACCCCTCCACTTT

d_gene: TRBD2
j_gene: TRBJ2-5
len: 12
abundance: few
v_gene: TRBV29-1
CDR3aa: CSVFGGGETQYF
CDR3nt: TGCAGCGTTTTTGGGGGAGGGGAGACCCAGTACTTC

d_gene: TRBD2
j_gene: TRBJ2-7
len: 15
abundance: -
v_gene: TRBV5-1
CDR3aa: CASRRTSGSSYEQYF
CDR3nt: TGCGCCAGCAGGAGGACTAGCGGGAGTTCCTACGAGCAGTACTTC

d_gene: -
j_gene: TRBJ2-1
len: 13
abundance: -
v_gene: TRBV5-1
CDR3aa: CASSLLGPNEQFF
CDR3nt: TGCGCCAGCAGCCTCCTGGGCCCCAATGAGCAGTTCTTC

d_gene: TRBD1
j_gene: TRBJ1-5
len: 16
abundance: -
v_gene: TRBV5-3
CDR3aa: CARSLIIKGQGQPQHF
CDR3nt: TGTGCCAGAAGCTTAATTATAAAGGGACAGGGTCAGCCCCAGCATTTT

d_gene: -
j_gene: TRBJ1-2
len: 14
abundance: -
v_gene: TRBV6-2/TRBV6-3
CDR3aa: CASSFLGTNYGYTF
CDR3nt: TGTGCCAGCAGTTTCCTTGGGACTAATTATGGCTACACCTTC

d_gene: -
j_gene: TRBJ1-4
len: 14
abundance: -
v_gene: TRBV5-4
CDR3aa: CASSNEGVDEKLFF
CDR3nt: TGTGCCAGCAGCAACGAGGGGGTGGATGAAAAACTGTTTTTT

d_gene: TRBD2
j_gene: TRBJ2-3
len: 15
abundance: -
v_gene: TRBV27
CDR3aa: CASSLSSGNADTQYF
CDR3nt: TGTGCCAGCAGTTTATCTAGCGGGAATGCAGATACGCAGTATTTT

d_gene: -
j_gene: TRBJ1-5
len: 13
abundance: -
v_gene: TRBV12-5
CDR3aa: CASGLDSNQPQHF
CDR3nt: TGTGCTAGTGGTTTGGACTCGAATCAGCCCCAGCATTTT

d_gene: TRBD1
j_gene: TRBJ1-3
len: 12
abundance: few
v_gene: TRBV30
CDR3aa: CAWGQGVDTIYF
CDR3nt: TGTGCCTGGGGACAGGGGGTCGACACCATATATTTT

d_gene: -
j_gene: TRBJ2-1
len: 14
abundance: -
v_gene: TRBV5-1
CDR3aa: CASSTGGTIDEQFF
CDR3nt: TGCGCCAGCAGCACCGGTGGGACAATCGATGAGCAGTTCTTC

d_gene: TRBD2
j_gene: TRBJ2-1
len: 17
abundance: -
v_gene: TRBV29-1
CDR3aa: CSVEMGLAGVLPGEQFF
CDR3nt: TGCAGCGTTGAAATGGGGCTAGCGGGAGTTCTGCCCGGTGAGCAGTTCTTC

d_gene: TRBD1
j_gene: TRBJ1-2
len: 14
abundance: -
v_gene: TRBV28
CDR3aa: CASRNTGGNYGYTF
CDR3nt: TGTGCCAGCAGAAACACAGGGGGCAACTATGGCTACACCTTC

d_gene: -
j_gene: TRBJ2-7
len: 14
abundance: -
v_gene: TRBV10-3
CDR3aa: CAISEPGQEYEQYF
CDR3nt: TGTGCCATCAGTGAGCCGGGACAAGAATACGAGCAGTACTTC

d_gene: -
j_gene: TRBJ1-5
len: 15
abundance: -
v_gene: TRBV20-1
CDR3aa: CSASLGGARGQPQHF
CDR3nt: TGCAGTGCTAGTCTCGGCGGAGCTCGTGGTCAGCCCCAGCATTTT

d_gene: TRBD1
j_gene: TRBJ1-2
len: 14
abundance: few
v_gene: TRBV14
CDR3aa: CASSQNRGLYGYTF
CDR3nt: TGTGCCAGCAGCCAAAACAGGGGGCTCTATGGCTACACCTTC

d_gene: TRBD1
j_gene: TRBJ1-2
len: 13
abundance: -
v_gene: TRBV5-4
CDR3aa: CASSQQQGVGYTF
CDR3nt: TGTGCCAGCAGCCAACAACAGGGGGTTGGCTACACCTTC

d_gene: -
j_gene: TRBJ1-1
len: 15
abundance: -
v_gene: TRBV5-4
CDR3aa: CASSPLQTMNTEAFF
CDR3nt: TGTGCCAGCAGCCCGCTACAGACAATGAACACTGAAGCTTTCTTT

d_gene: -
j_gene: TRBJ2-5
len: 13
abundance: -
v_gene: TRBV10-3
CDR3aa: CAISAELRRTQYF
CDR3nt: TGTGCCATCAGTGCCGAACTCCGAAGGACCCAGTACTTC

d_gene: -
j_gene: TRBJ1-1
len: 11
abundance: -
v_gene: TRBV29-1
CDR3aa: CSVEVRVRAFF
CDR3nt: TGCAGCGTTGAGGTCAGGGTTAGGGCTTTCTTT

d_gene: -
j_gene: TRBJ2-2
len: 14
abundance: few
v_gene: TRBV7-9
CDR3aa: CASTLSENTGELFF
CDR3nt: TGTGCCAGCACCCTTAGCGAGAACACCGGGGAGCTGTTTTTT

d_gene: TRBD2
j_gene: TRBJ2-3
len: 14
abundance: -
v_gene: TRBV4-2
CDR3aa: CASSQTSGRDTQYF
CDR3nt: TGTGCCAGCAGCCAAACTAGCGGGAGGGATACGCAGTATTTT

d_gene: -
j_gene: TRBJ1-4
len: 14
abundance: once
v_gene: TRBV6-5
CDR3aa: CASNLQGLDEKLFF
CDR3nt: TGTGCCAGCAATTTACAGGGCCTGGATGAAAAACTGTTTTTT